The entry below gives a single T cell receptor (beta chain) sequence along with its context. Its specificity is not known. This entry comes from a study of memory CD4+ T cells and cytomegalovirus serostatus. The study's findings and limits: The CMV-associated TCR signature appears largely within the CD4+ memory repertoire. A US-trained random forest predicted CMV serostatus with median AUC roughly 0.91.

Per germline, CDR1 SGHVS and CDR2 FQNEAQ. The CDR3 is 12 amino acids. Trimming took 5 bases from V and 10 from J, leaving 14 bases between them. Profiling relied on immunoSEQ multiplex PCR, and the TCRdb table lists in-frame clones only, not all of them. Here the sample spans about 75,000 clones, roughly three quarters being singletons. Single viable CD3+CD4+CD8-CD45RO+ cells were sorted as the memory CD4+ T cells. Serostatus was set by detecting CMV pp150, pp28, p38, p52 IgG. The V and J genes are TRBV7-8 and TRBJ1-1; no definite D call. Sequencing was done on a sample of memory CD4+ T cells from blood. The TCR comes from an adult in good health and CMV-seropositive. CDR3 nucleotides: TGTGCCAGCAGCAGAGCACGTGCGGGAGCTTTCTTT. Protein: CASSRARAGAFF.